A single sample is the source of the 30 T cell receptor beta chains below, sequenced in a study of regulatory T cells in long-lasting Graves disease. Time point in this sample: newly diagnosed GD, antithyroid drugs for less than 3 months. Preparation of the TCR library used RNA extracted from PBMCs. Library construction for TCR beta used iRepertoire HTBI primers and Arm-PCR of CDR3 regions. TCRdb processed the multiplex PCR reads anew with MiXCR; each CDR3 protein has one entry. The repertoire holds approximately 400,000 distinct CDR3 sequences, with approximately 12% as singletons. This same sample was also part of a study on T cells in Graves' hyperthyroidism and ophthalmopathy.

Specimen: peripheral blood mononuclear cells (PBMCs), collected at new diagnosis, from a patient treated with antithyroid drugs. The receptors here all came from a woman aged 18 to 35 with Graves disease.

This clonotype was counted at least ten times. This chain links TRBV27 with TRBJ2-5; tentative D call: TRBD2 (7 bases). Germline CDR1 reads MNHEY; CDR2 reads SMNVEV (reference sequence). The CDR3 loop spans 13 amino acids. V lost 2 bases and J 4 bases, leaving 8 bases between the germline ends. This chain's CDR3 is CASSLRGGETQYF. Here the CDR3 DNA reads TGTGCCAGCAGTTTAAGGGGGGGAGAGACCCAGTACTTC.

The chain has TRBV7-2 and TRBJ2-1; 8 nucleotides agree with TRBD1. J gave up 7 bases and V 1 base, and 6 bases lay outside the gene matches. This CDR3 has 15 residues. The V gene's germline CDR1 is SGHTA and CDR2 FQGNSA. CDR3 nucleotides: TGTGCCAGCAGCTTAGGACGGACAGGGAGGAATGAGCAGTTCTTC. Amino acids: CASSLGRTGRNEQFF.

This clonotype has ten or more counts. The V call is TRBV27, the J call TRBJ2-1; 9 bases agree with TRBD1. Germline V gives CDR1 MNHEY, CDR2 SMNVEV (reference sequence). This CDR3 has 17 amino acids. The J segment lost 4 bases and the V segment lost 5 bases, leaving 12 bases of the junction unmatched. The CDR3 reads CASSPAYRDRVYNEQFF. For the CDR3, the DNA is TGTGCCAGCAGTCCAGCTTACCGGGACAGGGTGTACAATGAGCAGTTCTTC.

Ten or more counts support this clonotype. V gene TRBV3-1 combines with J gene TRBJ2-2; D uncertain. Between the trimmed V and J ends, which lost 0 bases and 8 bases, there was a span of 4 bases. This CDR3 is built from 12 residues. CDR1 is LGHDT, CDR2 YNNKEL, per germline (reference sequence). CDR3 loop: CASSQDVGELFF. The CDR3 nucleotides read TGTGCCAGCAGCCAAGATGTGGGGGAGCTGTTTTTT.

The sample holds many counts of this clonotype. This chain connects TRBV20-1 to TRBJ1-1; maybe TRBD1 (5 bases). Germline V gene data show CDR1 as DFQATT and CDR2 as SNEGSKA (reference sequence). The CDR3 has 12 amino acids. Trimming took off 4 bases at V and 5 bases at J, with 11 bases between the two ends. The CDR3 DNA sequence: TGCAGTGCTACCATAGGGGCAACTGAAGCTTTCTTT. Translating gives CSATIGATEAFF.

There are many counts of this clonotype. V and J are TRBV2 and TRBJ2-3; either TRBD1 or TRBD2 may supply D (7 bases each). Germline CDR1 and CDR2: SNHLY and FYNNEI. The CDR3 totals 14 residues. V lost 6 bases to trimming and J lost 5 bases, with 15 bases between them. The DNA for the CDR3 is TGTGCCAGCAGAGCGGGACAGAGGGTAGATACGCAGTATTTT. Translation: CASRAGQRVDTQYF.

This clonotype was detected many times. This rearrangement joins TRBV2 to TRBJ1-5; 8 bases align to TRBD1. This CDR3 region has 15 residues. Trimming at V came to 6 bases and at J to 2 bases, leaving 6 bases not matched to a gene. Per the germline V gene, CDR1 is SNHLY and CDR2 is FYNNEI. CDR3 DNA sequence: TGTGCCAGCAGACCCGGGACAGGAGGCAATCAGCCCCAGCATTTT. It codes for CASRPGTGGNQPQHF.

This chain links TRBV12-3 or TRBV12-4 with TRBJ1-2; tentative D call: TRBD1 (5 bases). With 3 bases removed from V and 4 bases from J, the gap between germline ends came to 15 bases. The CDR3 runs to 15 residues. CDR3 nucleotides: TGTGCCAGCAGTTTCAGGGCGTCACTGTTCTATGGCTACACCTTC. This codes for CASSFRASLFYGYTF.

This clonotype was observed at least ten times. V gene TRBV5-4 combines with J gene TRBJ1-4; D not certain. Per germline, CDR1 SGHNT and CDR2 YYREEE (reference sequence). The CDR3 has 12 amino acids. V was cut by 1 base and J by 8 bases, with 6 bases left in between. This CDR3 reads CASSLIGEKLFF. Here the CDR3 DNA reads TGTGCCAGCAGCTTGATTGGGGAAAAACTGTTTTTT. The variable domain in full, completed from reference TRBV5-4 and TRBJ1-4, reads ETGVTQSPTHLIKTRGQQVTLRCSSQSGHNTVSWYQQALGQGPQFIFQYYREEENGRGNFPPRFSGLQFPNYSSELNVNALELDDSALYLCASSLIGEKLFFGSGTQLSVL.

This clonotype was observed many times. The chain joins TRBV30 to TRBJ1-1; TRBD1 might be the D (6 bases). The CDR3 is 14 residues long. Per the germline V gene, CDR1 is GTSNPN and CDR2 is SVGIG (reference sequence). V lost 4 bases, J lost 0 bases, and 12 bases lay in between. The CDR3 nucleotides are TGTGCCTGGATGCCGGGACAAGTGAACACTGAAGCTTTCTTT. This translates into CAWMPGQVNTEAFF. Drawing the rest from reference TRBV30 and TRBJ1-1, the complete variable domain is SQTIHQWPATLVQPVGSPLSLECTVEGTSNPNLYWYRQAAGRGLQLLFYSVGIGQISSEVPQNLSASRPQDRQFILSSKKLLLSDSGFYLCAWMPGQVNTEAFFGQGTRLTVV.

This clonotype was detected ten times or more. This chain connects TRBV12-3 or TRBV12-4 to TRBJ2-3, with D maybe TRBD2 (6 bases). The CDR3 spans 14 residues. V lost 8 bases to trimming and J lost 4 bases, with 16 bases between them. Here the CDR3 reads CASAGGTFADTQYF. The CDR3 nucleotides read TGTGCCAGCGCCGGAGGGACTTTTGCAGATACGCAGTATTTT.

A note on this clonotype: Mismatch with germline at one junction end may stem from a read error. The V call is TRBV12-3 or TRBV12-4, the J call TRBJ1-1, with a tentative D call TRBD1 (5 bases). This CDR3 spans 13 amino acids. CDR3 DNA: TGTGCCAGCAGTTTTCTTAGAGGGACTGGAGCTTTCTTT. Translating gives CASSFLRGTGAFF.

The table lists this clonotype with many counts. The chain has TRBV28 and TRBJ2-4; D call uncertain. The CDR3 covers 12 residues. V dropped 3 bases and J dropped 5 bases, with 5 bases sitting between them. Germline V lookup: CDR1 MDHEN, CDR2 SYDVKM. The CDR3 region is CASSFSENIQYF. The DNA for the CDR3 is TGTGCCAGCAGTTTTTCAGAAAACATTCAGTACTTC.

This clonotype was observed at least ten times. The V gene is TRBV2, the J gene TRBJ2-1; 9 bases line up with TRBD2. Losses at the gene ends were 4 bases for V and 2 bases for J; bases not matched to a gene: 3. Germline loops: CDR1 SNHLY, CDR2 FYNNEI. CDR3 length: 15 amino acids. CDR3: CASSVGGRAYNEQFF. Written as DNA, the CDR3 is TGTGCCAGCAGTGTAGGCGGGAGGGCCTACAATGAGCAGTTCTTC.

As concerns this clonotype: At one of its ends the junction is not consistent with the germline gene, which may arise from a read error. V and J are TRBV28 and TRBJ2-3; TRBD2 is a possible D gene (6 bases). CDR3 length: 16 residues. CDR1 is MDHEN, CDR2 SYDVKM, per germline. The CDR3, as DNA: TGTGCCAGCAGTTTCTCACTAGCCCCGGTCTACAATGAGCAGTCCTTC. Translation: CASSFSLAPVYNEQSF.

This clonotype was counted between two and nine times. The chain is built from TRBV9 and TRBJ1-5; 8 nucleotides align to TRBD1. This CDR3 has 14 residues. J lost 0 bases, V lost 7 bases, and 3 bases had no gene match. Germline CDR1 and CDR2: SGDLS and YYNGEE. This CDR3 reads CASGTGYSNQPQHF. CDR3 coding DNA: TGTGCCAGCGGGACAGGCTATAGCAATCAGCCCCAGCATTTT.

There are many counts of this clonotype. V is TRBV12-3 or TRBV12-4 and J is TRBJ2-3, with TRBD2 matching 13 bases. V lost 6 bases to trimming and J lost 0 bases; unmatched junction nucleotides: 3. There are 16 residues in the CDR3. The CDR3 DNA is TGTGCCAGCAGGGGACTAGCGGGAACTAGCACAGATACGCAGTATTTT. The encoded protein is CASRGLAGTSTDTQYF.

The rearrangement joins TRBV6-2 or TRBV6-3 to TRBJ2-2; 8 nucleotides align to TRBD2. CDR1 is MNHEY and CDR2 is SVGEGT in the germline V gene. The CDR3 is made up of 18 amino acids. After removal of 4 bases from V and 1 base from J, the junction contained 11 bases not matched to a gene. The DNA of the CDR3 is TGTGCCAGCAGTTTCCTTACCTTAGCGGGGCGGAACACCGGGGAGCTGTTTTTT. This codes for CASSFLTLAGRNTGELFF.

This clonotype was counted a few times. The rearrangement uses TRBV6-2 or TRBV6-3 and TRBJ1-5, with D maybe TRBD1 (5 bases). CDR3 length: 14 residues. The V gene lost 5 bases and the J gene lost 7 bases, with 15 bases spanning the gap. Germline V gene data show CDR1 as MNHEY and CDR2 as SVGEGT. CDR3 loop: CASSPPGLEQPQHF. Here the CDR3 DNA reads TGTGCCAGCAGTCCCCCAGGGTTAGAGCAGCCCCAGCATTTT.

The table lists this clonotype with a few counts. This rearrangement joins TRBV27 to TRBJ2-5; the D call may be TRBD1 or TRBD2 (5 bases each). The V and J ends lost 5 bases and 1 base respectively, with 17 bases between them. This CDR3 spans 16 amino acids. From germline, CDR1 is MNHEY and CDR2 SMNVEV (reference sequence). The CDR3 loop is CASSQAWDGAQETQYF. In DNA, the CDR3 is TGTGCCAGCAGTCAAGCCTGGGACGGAGCCCAAGAGACCCAGTACTTC.

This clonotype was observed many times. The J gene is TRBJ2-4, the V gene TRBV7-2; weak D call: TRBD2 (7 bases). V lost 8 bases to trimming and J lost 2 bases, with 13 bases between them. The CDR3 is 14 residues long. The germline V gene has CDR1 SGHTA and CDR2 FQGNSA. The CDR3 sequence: CASASGGSKNIQYF. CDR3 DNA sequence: TGTGCCAGCGCGTCGGGGGGCTCCAAAAACATTCAGTACTTC. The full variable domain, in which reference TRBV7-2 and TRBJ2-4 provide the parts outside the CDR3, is GAGVSQSPSNKVTEKGKDVELRCDPISGHTALYWYRQSLGQGLEFLIYFQGNSAPDKSGLPSDRFSAERTGGSVSTLTIQRTQQEDSAVYLCASASGGSKNIQYFGAGTRLSVL.

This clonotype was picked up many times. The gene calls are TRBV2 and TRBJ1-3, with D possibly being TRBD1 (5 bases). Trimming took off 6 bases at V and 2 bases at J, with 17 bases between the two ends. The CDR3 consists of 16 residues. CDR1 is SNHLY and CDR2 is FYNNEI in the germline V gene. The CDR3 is CASRAPGRTTGNTIYF. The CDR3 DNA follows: TGTGCCAGCAGAGCTCCGGGACGGACCACTGGAAACACCATATATTTT.

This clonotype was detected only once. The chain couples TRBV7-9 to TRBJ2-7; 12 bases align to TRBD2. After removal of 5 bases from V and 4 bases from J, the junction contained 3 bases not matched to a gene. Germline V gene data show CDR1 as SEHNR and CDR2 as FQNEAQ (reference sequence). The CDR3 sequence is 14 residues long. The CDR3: CASSPSGGDYEQYF. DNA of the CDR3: TGTGCCAGCAGCCCTAGCGGGGGGGATTACGAGCAGTACTTC.

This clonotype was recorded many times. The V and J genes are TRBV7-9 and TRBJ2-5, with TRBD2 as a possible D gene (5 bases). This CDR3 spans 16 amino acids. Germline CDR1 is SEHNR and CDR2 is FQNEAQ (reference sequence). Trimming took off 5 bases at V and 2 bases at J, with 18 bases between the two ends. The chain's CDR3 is CASSQTTGGSQETQYF. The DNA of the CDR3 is TGTGCCAGCAGCCAGACTACCGGTGGGAGTCAAGAGACCCAGTACTTC. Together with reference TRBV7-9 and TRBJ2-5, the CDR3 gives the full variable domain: DTGVSQNPRHKITKRGQNVTFRCDPISEHNRLYWYRQTLGQGPEFLTYFQNEAQLEKSRLLSDRFSAERPKGSFSTLEIQRTEQGDSAMYLCASSQTTGGSQETQYFGPGTRLLVL.

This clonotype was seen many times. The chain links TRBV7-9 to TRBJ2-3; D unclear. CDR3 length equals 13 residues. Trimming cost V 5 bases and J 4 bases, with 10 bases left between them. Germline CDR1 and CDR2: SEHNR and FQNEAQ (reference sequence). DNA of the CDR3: TGTGCCAGCAGCCCCGAGGCGGCAGATACGCAGTATTTT. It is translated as CASSPEAADTQYF.

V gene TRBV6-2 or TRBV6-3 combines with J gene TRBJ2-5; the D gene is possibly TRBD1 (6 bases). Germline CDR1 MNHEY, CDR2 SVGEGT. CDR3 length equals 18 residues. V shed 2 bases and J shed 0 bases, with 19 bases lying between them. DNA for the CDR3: TGTGCCAGCAGTTACCCCGAGGGTCCGTGGACAGACCAAGAGACCCAGTACTTC. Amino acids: CASSYPEGPWTDQETQYF.

The CDR3 DNA follows: TGCAGCGTTGTAATAGGGGGCAGGTGGGAGACCCAGTACTTC. This sequence encodes CSVVIGGRWETQYF. J is TRBJ2-5 and V is TRBV29-1, with 7 bases aligning to TRBD1. The CDR3 extends over 14 amino acids. V gave up 4 bases and J gave up 5 bases; unmatched junction bases: 10. Germline CDR1 reads SQVTM; CDR2 reads ANQGSEA.

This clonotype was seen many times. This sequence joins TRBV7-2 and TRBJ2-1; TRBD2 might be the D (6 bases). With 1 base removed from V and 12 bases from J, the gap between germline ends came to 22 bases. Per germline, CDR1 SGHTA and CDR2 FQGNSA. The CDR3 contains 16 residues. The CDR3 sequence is CASSLGAGLLNWGQFF. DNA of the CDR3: TGTGCCAGCAGCTTAGGGGCGGGACTCCTCAATTGGGGGCAGTTCTTC.

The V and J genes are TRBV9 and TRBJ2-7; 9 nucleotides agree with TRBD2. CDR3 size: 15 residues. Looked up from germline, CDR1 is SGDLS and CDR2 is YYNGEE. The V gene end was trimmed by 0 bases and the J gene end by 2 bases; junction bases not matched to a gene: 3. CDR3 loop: CASSVGSSGTYEQYF. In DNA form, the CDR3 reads TGTGCCAGCAGCGTAGGGTCTAGCGGGACCTACGAGCAGTACTTC.

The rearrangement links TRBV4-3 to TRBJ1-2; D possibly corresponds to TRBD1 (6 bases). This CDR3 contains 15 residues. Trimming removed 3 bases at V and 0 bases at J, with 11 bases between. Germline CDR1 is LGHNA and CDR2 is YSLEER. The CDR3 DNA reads TGCGCCAGCAGCCAGGACAGTAAGGCTAACTATGGCTACACCTTC. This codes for CASSQDSKANYGYTF.